In its sample, the clone carrying this TCR beta chain was seen a few times. Antigen: not known. V shed 4 bases and J 2 bases; nucleotides not matched to a gene: 10. This CDR3 has 17 amino acids. In germline, CDR1 is SGHRS, CDR2 YFSETQ. The data derive from a study of blood T cells in healthy people across ages. Study observations and caveats: Samples with more naive T cells showed higher observed beta diversity. A roughly linear age-dependent decrease characterized TCR beta diversity per million T cells.

Then a second PCR, running about 6 to 11 cycles, was carried out with a sample-barcoded 5' primer and a J-beta primer mix. A 12-random-nucleotide template-switch adaptor tagged each cDNA molecule. Using its own MiXCR run on the 5' RACE reads, TCRdb lists one record per CDR3 protein. This table has approximately 880,000 distinct CDR3 sequences, around 46% appearing once. This receptor was obtained from a man aged 30-40 years in good health. Sequenced: blood. The chain combines TRBV5-1 with TRBJ2-3, with 10 bases identical to TRBD2. DNA for the CDR3: TGCGCCAGCAGCCCGACACTAGCGGGGCCTACCACAGATACGCAGTATTTT. Encoded protein: CASSPTLAGPTTDTQYF.